This note documents a single T cell receptor beta chain sequence. The CDR3 spans 14 residues. The germline gives CDR1 GTSNPN, CDR2 SVGIG (reference sequence). V was pared by 4 bases and J by 0 bases, with 11 bases between. Clones were read by immunoSEQ multiplex PCR, and TCRdb kept only the in-frame ones, dropping some. This table has about 330,000 clones, around 87% appearing once. The sample originates from a study of cytomegalovirus exposure and HLA in healthy donors. The sequenced sample consisted of PBMCs. This clonotype originated in a woman aged 30 to 39 in good health and CMV-seropositive. V gene TRBV30 combines with J gene TRBJ2-3; D may correspond to TRBD1 or TRBD2 (5 bases each). CDR3 amino acids: CAWNEGLSTDTQYF. The CDR3 nucleotides read TGTGCCTGGAATGAGGGGCTGAGCACAGATACGCAGTATTTT.